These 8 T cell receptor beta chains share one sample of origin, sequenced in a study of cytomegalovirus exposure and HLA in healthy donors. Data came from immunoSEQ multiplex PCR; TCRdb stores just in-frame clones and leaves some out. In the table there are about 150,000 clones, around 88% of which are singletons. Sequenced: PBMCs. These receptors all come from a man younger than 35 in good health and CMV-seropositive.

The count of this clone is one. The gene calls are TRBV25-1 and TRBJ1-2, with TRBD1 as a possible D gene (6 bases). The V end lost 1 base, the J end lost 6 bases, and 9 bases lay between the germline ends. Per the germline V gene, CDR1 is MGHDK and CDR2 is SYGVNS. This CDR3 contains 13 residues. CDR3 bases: TGTGCCAGCAGTGAATCACAGGGAAATGGCTACACCTTC. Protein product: CASSESQGNGYTF.

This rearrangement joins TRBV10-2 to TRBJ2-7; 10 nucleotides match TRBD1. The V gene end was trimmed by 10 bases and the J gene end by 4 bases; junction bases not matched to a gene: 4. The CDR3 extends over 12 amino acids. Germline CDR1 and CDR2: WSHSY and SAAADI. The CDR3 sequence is CATRQGAYEQYF. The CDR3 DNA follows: TGCGCCACCAGACAGGGGGCTTACGAGCAGTACTTC.

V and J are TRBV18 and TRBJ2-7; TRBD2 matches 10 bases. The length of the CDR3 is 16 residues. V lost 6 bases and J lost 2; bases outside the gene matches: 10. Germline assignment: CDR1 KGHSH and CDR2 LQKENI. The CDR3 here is CASSTSRTSGAYEQYF. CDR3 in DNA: TGTGCCAGCTCCACTTCCCGGACTAGCGGCGCCTACGAGCAGTACTTC.

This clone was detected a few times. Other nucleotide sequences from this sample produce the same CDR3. The CDR3 region has the DNA TGCAGTGCTAGGCTGGGGCAGACGGGGTACTTC. Amino acid sequence: CSARLGQTGYF. The chain links TRBV20-1 to TRBJ2-7; D possibly corresponds to TRBD1 (5 bases). The CDR3 covers 11 residues. Trimming shortened V by 3 bases and J by 12 bases, and 15 bases separated the two germline ends. In germline, CDR1 is DFQATT, CDR2 SNEGSKA (reference sequence).

CDR3 protein: CASSSRSGNNNEQFF. The CDR3 DNA follows: TGTGCCAGCAGCTCCCGTAGCGGAAACAACAATGAGCAGTTCTTC. The chain couples TRBV7-3 to TRBJ2-1; D is possibly TRBD2 (6 bases). Trimming left V 4 bases short and J 5 bases short, with 15 bases between. Per the germline V gene, CDR1 is SGHTA and CDR2 is FQGTGA. The CDR3 consists of 15 residues.

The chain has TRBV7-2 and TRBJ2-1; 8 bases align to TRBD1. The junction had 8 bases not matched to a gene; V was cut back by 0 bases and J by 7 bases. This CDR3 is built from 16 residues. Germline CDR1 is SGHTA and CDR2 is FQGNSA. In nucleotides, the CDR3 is TGTGCCAGCAGCTTAGCTGGCACAGGGGGTATGAATGAGCAGTTCTTC. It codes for CASSLAGTGGMNEQFF. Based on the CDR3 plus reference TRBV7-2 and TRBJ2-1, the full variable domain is GAGVSQSPSNKVTEKGKDVELRCDPISGHTALYWYRQSLGQGLEFLIYFQGNSAPDKSGLPSDRFSAERTGGSVSTLTIQRTQQEDSAVYLCASSLAGTGGMNEQFFGPGTRLTVL.

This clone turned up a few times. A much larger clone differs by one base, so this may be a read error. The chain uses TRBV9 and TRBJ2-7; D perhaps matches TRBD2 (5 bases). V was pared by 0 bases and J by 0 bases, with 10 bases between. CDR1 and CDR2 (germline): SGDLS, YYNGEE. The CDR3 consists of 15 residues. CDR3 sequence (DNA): TGTGCCAGCAGCGTAGGACCGGGGAGCTCCTACGAGCAGTACTTC. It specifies CASSVGPGSSYEQYF.

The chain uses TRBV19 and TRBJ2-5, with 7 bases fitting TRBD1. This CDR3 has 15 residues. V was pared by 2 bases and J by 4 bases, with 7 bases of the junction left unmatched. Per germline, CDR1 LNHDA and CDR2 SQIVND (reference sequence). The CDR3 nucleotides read TGTGCCAGTAGTATATGGGGAACAGGGGCAGAGACCCAGTACTTC. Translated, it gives CASSIWGTGAETQYF.